The clone carrying this TCR beta chain was counted a few times. CDR1 and CDR2 from the germline V gene are SGHTA and FQGTGA. V lost 5 bases and J 1 base, leaving 11 bases between the germline ends. The CDR3 has 14 amino acids. The data belong to a study of blood T cell repertoires in COVID-19. Study as a whole: Collection of acute and convalescent COVID-19 samples took place in the United States, Italy and Spain. Sources were T cells, B-cell-depleted T cells, or PBMCs; the material itself was cDNA or gDNA.

Two consecutive negative NP/OP PCR tests, clearance, or resolved symptoms defined Cohort 3 recovery. Clones were sequenced by immunoSEQ multiplex PCR, and TCRdb holds only the in-frame ones, with some missing. Of over 200,000 clones in the sample, 80% to 90% were seen once. The sample comprised PBMCs or T cells enriched from blood (not recorded which). This clonotype was sampled from a woman aged 50 to 60 who had recovered from COVID-19. This chain uses TRBV7-3 with TRBJ2-5, with a possible D match to TRBD1 (6 bases). The chain's CDR3 is CASSPTGLQETQYF. The DNA of the CDR3 is TGTGCCAGCAGCCCCACAGGGCTCCAAGAGACCCAGTACTTC.